This T cell receptor (beta chain) was retrieved from a study of T cell responses to AZD1222 COVID-19 vaccine. Profiled with immunoSEQ multiplex PCR; TCRdb holds only in-frame clones, not every one. The data contain around 120,000 clones, 88% of them singletons. On this clone: What it recognizes is unknown.

Overall study results and limits: A rise in Spike-specific TCR breadth and depth followed two AZD1222 doses. Seropositive AZD1222 recipients at baseline numbered only five or six. Repertoire sampling happened only post peak T cell response.

The CDR3 has 15 amino acids. Trimming removed 0 bases from V and 7 bases from J, with 11 bases in between. Per the germline V gene, CDR1 is SGDLS and CDR2 is YYNGEE. The source material was peripheral blood, sampled 28 days after the second AZD1222 dose. The chain joins TRBV9 to TRBJ1-6; possibly TRBD1 for D (5 bases). The receptor was derived from an adult who received the AZD1222 COVID-19 vaccine. Here the CDR3 DNA reads TGTGCCAGCAGCGTAGGGGACCAGGGAAATTCACCCCTCCACTTT. Protein: CASSVGDQGNSPLHF.